The T cell receptor (beta chain) described here comes from a study of CD8 T cells in ankylosing spondylitis. From the 5' RACE reads, TCRdb called clonotypes with MiXCR, one entry per CDR3 protein. Here the sample spans 300,000 to 350,000 distinct CDR3 sequences, around 20% being singletons. At least ten counts were recorded for this clonotype. Deletions cut 1 base from V and 5 bases from J, with 11 bases between. The CDR3 consists of 14 residues. Per the germline V gene, CDR1 is SGHAT and CDR2 is FQNNGV. The chain has TRBV11-2 and TRBJ2-5; D unresolved. The TCR originated in a female donor with ankylosing spondylitis or in good health (not recorded which). The sequenced sample consisted of blood, either unsorted or a sorted T cell fraction (not recorded which). Here the CDR3 DNA reads TGTGCCAGCAGCTTAGGCCTTTCCGGGGAGACCCAGTACTTC. Translated: CASSLGLSGETQYF.